This TCR beta chain was identified during a study of T cell responses to AZD1222 COVID-19 vaccine. Study-level findings and limits: Scientists sampled the repertoires only once the peak T cell response had passed. Researchers report vaccine-associated CD4 TCRs spanning spike, with dominance at 160-218 and 743-854. Donors, mostly white British, included more females; clonal diversity was possibly underestimated. Baseline serostatus was positive in only a handful of AZD1222 recipients.

With regard to this clone: The antigen is unknown.

This table comes from immunoSEQ multiplex PCR, and its TCRdb copy is limited to in-frame clones, with some not included. The sample lists roughly 150,000 clones, about 92% occurring once. The source material was peripheral blood, sampled on day 0 of AZD1222 vaccination. The origin of this receptor is an adult in good health.

CDR3 protein: CASSFSRGGPPFF. DNA of the CDR3: TGTGCCAGCAGTTTTAGTAGGGGGGGGCCCCCGTTCTTC. The chain links TRBV12-3 or TRBV12-4 to TRBJ2-1; the D gene is possibly TRBD2 (7 bases). V lost 3 bases to trimming and J lost 15 bases, with 18 bases between them. The CDR3 length is 13 residues.